This is a list of T cell receptor beta chains from one sample in a study of neurological immune-mediated disorders. TCRdb itself ran the 5' RACE reads through MiXCR, one entry per CDR3 protein. The data hold around 71,000 distinct CDR3 sequences, with roughly 15% observed a single time. Sequencing input: PBMCs. The receptor source for this set is a female donor with HTLV-1-associated myelopathy (HAM/TSP). Each CDR3 is given with its conserved first and last residue. D genes are given only for firm matches. Clone size is stated in some rows and not others, as once, few, many or a class when expanded.

d_call,clone_size,v_call,j_call,cdr3_aa,cdr3_nt
TRBD1,few,TRBV5-1,TRBJ2-4,CASSLGDRGPIGAKNIQYF,TGCGCCAGCAGCTTGGGAGACAGGGGCCCCATTGGGGCCAAAAACATTCAGTACTTC
.,few,TRBV5-6,TRBJ1-5,CASSSPGPAPRSNQPQHF,TGTGCCAGCAGCTCGCCTGGGCCAGCCCCGAGGAGCAATCAGCCCCAGCATTTT
.,many,TRBV15,TRBJ2-1,CATSRDPGAVNEQFF,TGTGCCACCAGCAGAGACCCTGGGGCAGTCAATGAGCAGTTCTTC
.,many,TRBV15,TRBJ2-3,CATTPDSGVGTDTQYF,TGTGCTACCACCCCGGACAGCGGGGTGGGCACAGATACGCAGTATTTT
.,many,TRBV5-6,TRBJ2-7,CASSPPRGTGGHEQYF,TGTGCCAGCAGCCCCCCACGGGGGACCGGGGGCCACGAGCAGTACTTC
.,many,TRBV20-1,TRBJ2-4,CSARGPLRDKNIQYF,TGCAGTGCTAGAGGACCATTGCGGGACAAAAACATTCAGTACTTC
TRBD1,many,TRBV5-1,TRBJ2-6,CASSGTGLPGANVLTF,TGCGCCAGCAGCGGGACAGGGCTCCCTGGGGCCAACGTCCTGACTTTC
.,many,TRBV28,TRBJ2-7,CASSEDRTSVNEQYF,TGTGCCAGCAGTGAGGACAGAACGTCGGTAAACGAGCAGTACTTC
.,many,TRBV6-6,TRBJ1-5,CASSQGAGNQPQHF,TGTGCCAGTTCACAGGGCGCTGGCAATCAGCCCCAGCATTTT
TRBD1,many,TRBV6-5,TRBJ2-7,CASSKTGFEQYF,TGTGCCAGCAGTAAGACAGGGTTCGAGCAGTACTTC
.,many,TRBV5-1,TRBJ2-7,CASSSRDIFDEQYF,TGCGCCAGCAGCTCTAGGGACATATTTGACGAGCAGTACTTC
.,many,TRBV7-9,TRBJ2-3,CASSLVLGSTDTQYF,TGTGCCAGCAGCTTAGTTCTAGGGAGCACAGATACGCAGTATTTT
.,many,TRBV12-3/TRBV12-4,TRBJ1-5,CASSPPGGGVGQPQHF,TGTGCCAGCAGTCCGCCGGGTGGGGGGGTTGGTCAGCCCCAGCATTTT
.,many,TRBV29-1,TRBJ2-1,CSVLGRNNNEQFF,TGCAGCGTGCTTGGGCGGAACAACAATGAGCAGTTCTTC
.,.,TRBV5-4,TRBJ2-5,CASSLDVGGQGQETQYF,TGTGCCAGCAGCTTAGACGTGGGGGGGCAGGGTCAAGAGACCCAGTACTTC
TRBD1,many,TRBV10-3,TRBJ2-7,CAIGTDYEQYF,TGTGCCATCGGGACAGACTACGAGCAGTACTTC
.,many,TRBV29-1,TRBJ2-2,CSVHSPNTGELFF,TGCAGCGTTCATAGCCCTAACACCGGGGAGCTGTTTTTT
.,many,TRBV20-1,TRBJ2-4,CSALLGGNIQYF,TGCAGTGCTCTCCTGGGTGGAAACATTCAGTACTTC
.,many,TRBV5-1,TRBJ2-3,CASSSLGSTDTQYF,TGCGCCAGCAGCTCACTGGGTAGCACAGATACGCAGTATTTT
.,.,TRBV5-1,TRBJ1-3,CASSLSKCLVPCPVASIYF,TGCGCCAGCAGCTTATCAAAGTGCTTAGTCCCCTGTCCGGTGGCGTCCATATATTTT
.,.,TRBV6-2/TRBV6-3,TRBJ1-1,CASSYSSQPEAFF,TGTGCCAGCAGTTACTCCAGCCAGCCTGAAGCTTTCTTT
.,many,TRBV7-9,TRBJ2-5,CASSSSRGNQETQYF,TGTGCCAGCAGCTCCTCCCGGGGTAACCAAGAGACCCAGTACTTC
.,many,TRBV7-8,TRBJ2-1,CASSLRSQGDNEQFF,TGTGCCAGCAGCCTGCGGTCCCAAGGAGACAATGAGCAGTTCTTC
.,.,TRBV5-1,TRBJ2-4,CASRSPLENIQYF,TGCGCCAGCCGTTCGCCCTTGGAAAACATTCAGTACTTC
TRBD1,many,TRBV7-9,TRBJ1-1,CASSLAWTGSQAFF,TGTGCCAGCAGCTTAGCCTGGACAGGGTCTCAAGCTTTCTTT
.,medium-sized,TRBV9,TRBJ2-1,CASSVVSGEQFF,TGTGCCAGCAGCGTAGTAAGTGGTGAGCAGTTCTTC
.,many,TRBV3-1,TRBJ2-1,CASSQLDRPYNEQFF,TGTGCCAGCAGCCAACTCGACCGGCCCTACAATGAGCAGTTCTTC
.,medium-sized,TRBV5-1,TRBJ2-5,CASSFGTRDSAETQYF,TGCGCCAGCAGCTTTGGAACCCGGGACTCAGCCGAGACCCAGTACTTC
.,many,TRBV27,TRBJ2-7,CASSLRVQGSYEQYF,TGTGCCAGCAGTTTACGGGTGCAGGGTTCCTACGAGCAGTACTTC
.,many,TRBV7-2,TRBJ2-3,CASSPYARGTDTQYF,TGTGCCAGCAGCCCGTATGCGCGGGGCACAGATACGCAGTATTTT